These 30 T cell receptor beta chains originate from one sample sequenced in a study of regulatory T cells in long-lasting Graves disease. Specified time point: persistent/refractory GD, antithyroid drugs over 5 years with positive TRAb. Researchers made the TCR library from RNA that was extracted from PBMCs. Arm-PCR of CDR3 regions with iRepertoire HTBI primers generated TCR beta libraries. Each CDR3 protein gets one entry after TCRdb re-called the multiplex PCR reads with MiXCR. The sample carries roughly 400,000 distinct CDR3 sequences, more than 20% recorded once. The input for sequencing was peripheral blood mononuclear cells (PBMCs), taken when the disease was refractory, from a patient treated with antithyroid drugs. The origin of the receptors is a female donor with Graves disease.

The genes are TRBV6-5 and TRBJ2-2; D not resolved. V lost 0 bases to trimming and J lost 8 bases, with 16 bases between them. The V gene's germline CDR1 is MNHEY and CDR2 SVGAGI. The CDR3 contains 16 residues. CDR3 in DNA: TGTGCCAGCAGTTACTCGGGTGTGGACCACCTGGGGGAGCTGTTTTTT. Translated: CASSYSGVDHLGELFF.

This clonotype was detected many times. The V and J genes are TRBV12-3 or TRBV12-4 and TRBJ1-2; TRBD1 might be the D (5 bases). The CDR3 sequence is 13 residues long. V shed 7 bases and J shed 9 bases, with 18 bases lying between them. CDR3: CASTTGLGHSYTF. Here the CDR3 DNA reads TGTGCCAGCACCACAGGTCTTGGACACAGCTACACCTTC.

This clonotype was counted only a few times. The genes are TRBV6-2 or TRBV6-3 and TRBJ2-7; 7 bases align to TRBD1. CDR3 size: 13 residues. Germline V CDR1 and CDR2: MNHEY, SVGEGT. The trim removed 10 bases at V and 5 bases at J, leaving 11 bases unmatched. The CDR3 sequence is CATLRQGGHEQYF. The CDR3 DNA is TGTGCCACCTTAAGACAGGGCGGCCACGAGCAGTACTTC.

This clonotype came up once. The V and J genes are TRBV7-2 and TRBJ2-1, with 13 bases aligning to TRBD2. The V and J ends lost 2 bases and 0 bases, in that order; junction bases with no gene match: 4. CDR3 length: 18 amino acids. Germline lookup yields CDR1 SGHTA and CDR2 FQGNSA. The CDR3 DNA sequence: TGTGCCAGCAGCTTAAAGGGACTAGCGGGACCCTCCTACAATGAGCAGTTCTTC. Its translation: CASSLKGLAGPSYNEQFF.

The V call is TRBV4-2, the J call TRBJ2-2; D is unclear. V shed 0 bases and J shed 4 bases, with 18 bases lying between them. This CDR3 is 18 amino acids long. Germline lookup yields CDR1 LGHNA and CDR2 YNFKEQ. The CDR3: CASSQDTPGSVGTGELFF. Written as DNA, the CDR3 is TGTGCCAGCAGCCAAGATACCCCCGGGTCGGTGGGCACCGGGGAGCTGTTTTTT.

This sequence joins TRBV6-4 and TRBJ1-3; D is unclear. The germline V gene has CDR1 MRHNA and CDR2 SNTAGT. The CDR3 has 15 amino acids. Trimming left V 5 bases short and J 0 bases short, with 11 bases between. The CDR3, as DNA: TGTGCCAGCAGTAGAATAGGGAGCTCTGGAAACACCATATATTTT. Translation: CASSRIGSSGNTIYF.

The table lists this clonotype with many counts. CDR3 residues: CASSSVAGVAGELFF. The CDR3 bases are TGTGCCAGCAGTTCCGTAGCGGGAGTTGCCGGGGAGCTGTTTTTT. The chain links TRBV6-5 to TRBJ2-2; 9 nucleotides align to TRBD2. CDR3 length: 15 residues. CDR1 and CDR2 from the germline V gene are MNHEY and SVGAGI. V lost 4 bases and J lost 6; bases outside the gene matches: 6.

This clonotype has just a few counts. This rearrangement joins TRBV6-1 to TRBJ1-5; D may be TRBD1 (6 bases). V lost 0 bases and J 7 bases, leaving 7 bases between the germline ends. Germline lookup yields CDR1 MNHNS and CDR2 SASEGT. CDR3 length: 13 residues. CDR3 nucleotide sequence: TGTGCCAGCAGTGAAGCGCAGGGGCAGCCCCAGCATTTT. Its protein product is CASSEAQGQPQHF.

This clonotype has at least ten counts. This rearrangement joins TRBV2 to TRBJ2-5; no firm D call. This CDR3 has 11 residues. Trimming removed 6 bases from V and 1 base from J, with 3 bases in between. Germline V gene data show CDR1 as SNHLY and CDR2 as FYNNEI. CDR3 DNA: TGTGCCAGCAGGATCCAAGAGACCCAGTACTTC. Its translation: CASRIQETQYF.

At least ten counts were recorded for this clonotype. This chain joins TRBV27 and TRBJ1-5; the D gene is possibly TRBD1 (6 bases). Germline V gives CDR1 MNHEY, CDR2 SMNVEV (reference sequence). The CDR3 is made up of 15 amino acids. V was cut by 3 bases and J by 2 bases, with 11 bases left in between. The CDR3 protein is CASSFGGGGNQPQHF. CDR3 sequence (DNA): TGTGCCAGCAGTTTTGGGGGCGGTGGCAATCAGCCCCAGCATTTT.

This clonotype was observed many times. V is TRBV29-1 and J is TRBJ1-1, with TRBD1 matching over 8 bases. This CDR3 has 14 residues. V shed 3 bases and J 4 bases; nucleotides not matched to a gene: 7. Germline V lookup: CDR1 SQVTM, CDR2 ANQGSEA. The CDR3 DNA reads TGCAGCGTTGAGATAGGACAGGGATTCACTGAAGCTTTCTTT. It specifies CSVEIGQGFTEAFF.

Concerning this clonotype itself: Being one base from a much bigger clone, this may be a read error. This chain links TRBV10-1 with TRBJ2-5; D ambiguous. Germline CDR1 reads WNHNN; CDR2 reads SYGVQD (reference sequence). The CDR3 has 13 amino acids. The CDR3 DNA is TGCGCCGGCAGTGAGTTAGGCCAAGAGACCCAGTACTTC. This translates into CAGSELGQETQYF.

The chain has TRBV19 and TRBJ2-2; TRBD2 agrees at 8 bases. The ends lost 0 bases at V and 4 bases at J; junction bases unmatched: 7. CDR1 is LNHDA, CDR2 SQIVND, per germline (reference sequence). This CDR3 is built from 17 residues. This chain's CDR3 is CASSIDQTSGSTGELFF. In nucleotides, the CDR3 is TGTGCCAGTAGTATAGATCAAACTAGCGGTAGCACCGGGGAGCTGTTTTTT.

In its sample, this clonotype was seen many times. The chain couples TRBV28 to TRBJ2-7; D not resolved. V was cut by 5 bases and J by 3 bases, with 14 bases left in between. Germline loops: CDR1 MDHEN, CDR2 SYDVKM. The CDR3 length is 14 residues. Here the CDR3 reads CASSPHIVRYEQYF. CDR3 DNA: TGTGCCAGCAGTCCCCACATCGTTCGCTACGAGCAGTACTTC.

The J gene is TRBJ2-3, the V gene TRBV19; 10 nucleotides line up with TRBD2. Trimming removed 10 bases from V and 2 bases from J; junction bases left unmatched: 9. The CDR3 is 15 residues long. Germline CDR1 and CDR2: LNHDA and SQIVND (reference sequence). The CDR3 loop is CATKPGLADTDTQYF. The CDR3 nucleotides are TGTGCCACTAAACCCGGACTAGCGGACACAGATACGCAGTATTTT. Full variable domain (rest looked up from reference TRBV19 and TRBJ2-3): DGGITQSPKYLFRKEGQNVTLSCEQNLNHDAMYWYRQDPGQGLRLIYYSQIVNDFQKGDIAEGYSVSREKKESFPLTVTSAQKNPTAFYLCATKPGLADTDTQYFGPGTRLTVL.

The chain is built from TRBV7-9 and TRBJ2-1; D may be TRBD1 or TRBD2 (6 bases each). Trimming shortened V by 5 bases and J by 7 bases, and 15 bases separated the two germline ends. Germline lookup yields CDR1 SEHNR and CDR2 FQNEAQ (reference sequence). This CDR3 comprises 14 residues. As DNA, the CDR3 is TGTGCCAGCAGCCTAATGACTAGGGGGAATGAGCAGTTCTTC. Translated, it gives CASSLMTRGNEQFF.

Comments on this clonotype: Since the CDR3 does not end with the conserved phenylalanine or tryptophan, this likely comes from a read error. In nucleotides, the CDR3 is TGTGCCAGCAGCTTGGGGAGTAGGGGGCACCAAGAGACCCAGTACCTC. Translating it yields CASSLGSRGHQETQYL. The V and J genes are TRBV5-5 and TRBJ2-5; 7 bases match TRBD1. CDR3 length: 16 residues. J gave up 0 bases and V 0 bases, and 5 bases lay outside the gene matches. Looked up from germline, CDR1 is SGHKS and CDR2 is YYEKEE (reference sequence).

V gene TRBV29-1 combines with J gene TRBJ1-2; 8 nucleotides match TRBD1. Germline V gene lookup returns CDR1 SQVTM and CDR2 ANQGSEA. With V trimmed by 4 bases and J by 6 bases, 1 base remained unmatched. CDR3 length: 11 residues. CDR3 DNA: TGCAGCGTTGGACAGGGGAATGGCTACACCTTC. Its protein product is CSVGQGNGYTF.

This clonotype was seen a handful of times. V is TRBV18 and J is TRBJ1-6; weak D call: TRBD1 (5 bases). This CDR3 is 18 amino acids long. Germline V gene lookup returns CDR1 KGHSH and CDR2 LQKENI. The V gene lost 4 bases and the J gene lost 0 bases, with 16 bases spanning the gap. CDR3: CASSLLRQLDSYNSPLHF. The CDR3 DNA reads TGTGCCAGCTCACTGCTGAGACAGCTTGACTCCTATAATTCACCCCTCCACTTT.

The V call is TRBV12-3 or TRBV12-4, the J call TRBJ2-3; D gene uncertain. The CDR3 runs to 14 residues. V was pared by 5 bases and J by 2 bases, with 11 bases between. Here the CDR3 reads CASSTLQSTDTQYF. The CDR3 DNA reads as TGTGCCAGCAGTACCCTACAGTCCACAGATACGCAGTATTTT.

This clonotype has a count of ten or more. CDR3 DNA: TGTGCCAGCAGCCAGGGACGGCAAGAGACCCAGTACTTC. As protein: CASSQGRQETQYF. This sequence joins TRBV3-1 and TRBJ2-5; D is perhaps TRBD1 or TRBD2 (5 bases each). The V end was cut by 3 bases, the J end by 2 bases, with 7 bases between. Germline CDR1 LGHDT, CDR2 YNNKEL (reference sequence). The CDR3 is 13 residues long.

The chain has TRBV20-1 and TRBJ2-7, with a possible D match to TRBD2 (5 bases). The V end lost 4 bases, the J end lost 3 bases, and 13 bases lay between the germline ends. The germline CDR1 and CDR2 sequences are DFQATT and SNEGSKA (reference sequence). The CDR3 totals 13 residues. The CDR3 spells CSANAEADYEQYF. Written as DNA, the CDR3 is TGCAGTGCTAACGCGGAGGCCGACTACGAGCAGTACTTC.

This clonotype was found many times. J is TRBJ1-1 and V is TRBV7-9; TRBD1 is a possible D gene (6 bases). Trimming removed 3 bases from V and 9 bases from J, with 11 bases in between. Germline-derived CDR1 and CDR2 are SEHNR and FQNEAQ (reference sequence). The CDR3 is made up of 12 amino acids. The DNA of the CDR3 is TGTGCCAGCAGCTTGACAGGAACTAAAGCTTTCTTT. Encoded protein: CASSLTGTKAFF.

The table lists this clonotype with a few counts. The chain couples TRBV4-3 to TRBJ2-2; 9 bases agree with TRBD2. Trimming cost V 1 base and J 6 bases; bases outside gene matches: 12. This CDR3 is built from 18 residues. Per germline, CDR1 LGHNA and CDR2 YSLEER. The DNA for the CDR3 is TGCGCCAGCAGCCAAGGGAACTCGGCGGGAGGGCCGGCCGGGGAGCTGTTTTTT. Translation: CASSQGNSAGGPAGELFF.

The chain carries TRBV27 and TRBJ2-1; 12 bases are shared with TRBD2. Per germline, CDR1 MNHEY and CDR2 SMNVEV (reference sequence). Trimming removed 5 bases from V and 9 bases from J; junction bases left unmatched: 5. CDR3 size: 14 residues. CDR3 in DNA: TGTGCCAGCAGTCCAGGACTAGCGGGGTTTGAGCAGTTCTTC. Protein: CASSPGLAGFEQFF.

This clonotype was seen ten or more times. The CDR3 sequence is CASSPRGGGRTGELFF. The CDR3, as DNA: TGTGCCAGCAGTCCCCGCGGGGGGGGAAGAACCGGGGAGCTGTTTTTT. This chain links TRBV28 with TRBJ2-2; 9 positions match TRBD2. This CDR3 is 16 amino acids long. Trimming cost V 5 bases and J 5 bases; bases outside gene matches: 9. Germline V CDR1 and CDR2: MDHEN, SYDVKM.

This clonotype showed up many times. The CDR3 loop reads CASSFRASGITGELFF. CDR3 coding DNA: TGTGCCAGCAGCTTCCGCGCTTCAGGGATCACCGGGGAGCTGTTTTTT. The rearrangement joins TRBV7-2 to TRBJ2-2; possible D gene TRBD1, 5 bases. CDR1 SGHTA and CDR2 FQGNSA come from the germline V gene. Trimming removed 3 bases from V and 4 bases from J, with 15 bases in between. The CDR3 sequence is 16 residues long.

This clonotype was picked up many times. The chain carries TRBV12-3 or TRBV12-4 and TRBJ2-1; 7 bases agree with TRBD1. V dropped 5 bases and J dropped 6; count of bases not matched to a gene: 13. The CDR3 is made up of 16 amino acids. Here the CDR3 reads CASSRELTGTTNEQFF. CDR3 DNA sequence: TGTGCCAGCAGTCGAGAGCTGACAGGGACAACCAATGAGCAGTTCTTC.

This clonotype was seen only a few times. The genes are TRBV7-6 and TRBJ2-7; TRBD1 agrees at 9 bases. Germline lookup yields CDR1 SGHVS and CDR2 FNYEAQ. J gave up 7 bases and V 5 bases, and 9 bases lay outside the gene matches. The CDR3 extends over 14 amino acids. In nucleotides, the CDR3 is TGTGCCAGCAGCCCAAGGACAGGGGTAGGGGAGCAGTACTTC. Translated, it gives CASSPRTGVGEQYF. Full variable domain (missing parts from reference TRBV7-6 and TRBJ2-7): GAGVSQSPRYKVTKRGQDVALRCDPISGHVSLYWYRQALGQGPEFLTYFNYEAQQDKSGLPNDRFSAERPEGSISTLTIQRTEQRDSAMYRCASSPRTGVGEQYFGPGTRLTVT.

For this clonotype: A much larger clone differs from this one at a single base, so this may be a read error. This chain connects TRBV20-1 to TRBJ2-5; tentative D call: TRBD2 (6 bases). There are 14 residues in the CDR3. V lost 4 bases and J 1 base, leaving 13 bases between the germline ends. Germline V gives CDR1 DFQATT, CDR2 SNEGSKA (reference sequence). CDR3: CSATAGPFQETQYF. In DNA, the CDR3 is TGCAGTGCTACGGCGGGACCTTTCCAAGAGACCCAGTACTTC.